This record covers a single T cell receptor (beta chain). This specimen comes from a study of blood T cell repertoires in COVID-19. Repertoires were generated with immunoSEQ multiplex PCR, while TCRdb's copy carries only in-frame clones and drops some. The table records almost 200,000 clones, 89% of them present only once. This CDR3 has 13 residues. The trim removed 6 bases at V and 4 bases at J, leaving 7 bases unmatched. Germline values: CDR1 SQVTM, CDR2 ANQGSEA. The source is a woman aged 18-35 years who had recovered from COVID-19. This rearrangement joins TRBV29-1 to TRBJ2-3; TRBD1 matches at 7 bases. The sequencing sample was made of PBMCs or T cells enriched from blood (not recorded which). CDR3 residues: CSVGGRLSDTQYF. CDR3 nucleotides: TGCAGCGTAGGGGGCCGTCTCTCAGATACGCAGTATTTT.